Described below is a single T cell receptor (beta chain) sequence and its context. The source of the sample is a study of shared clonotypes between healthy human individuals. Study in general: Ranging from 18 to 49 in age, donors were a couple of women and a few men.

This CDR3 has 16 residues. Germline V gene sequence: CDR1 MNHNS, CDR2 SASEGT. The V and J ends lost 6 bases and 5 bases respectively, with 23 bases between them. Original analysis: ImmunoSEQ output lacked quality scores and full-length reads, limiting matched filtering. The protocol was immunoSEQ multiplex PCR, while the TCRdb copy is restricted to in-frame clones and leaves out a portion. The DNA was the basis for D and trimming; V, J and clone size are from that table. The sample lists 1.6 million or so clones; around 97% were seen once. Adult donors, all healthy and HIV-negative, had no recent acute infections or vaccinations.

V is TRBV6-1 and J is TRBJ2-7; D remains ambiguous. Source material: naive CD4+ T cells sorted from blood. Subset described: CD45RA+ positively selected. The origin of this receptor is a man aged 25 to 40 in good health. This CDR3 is CASSEPAAAIPHEQYF. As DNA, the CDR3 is TGTGCCAGCAGCGAACCTGCGGCAGCGATTCCCCACGAGCAGTACTTC.